This passage covers 13 T cell receptor beta chains from one sample sequenced in a study of blood T cell repertoires in COVID-19. Repertoires were generated with immunoSEQ multiplex PCR, while TCRdb's copy carries only in-frame clones and drops some. Of approximately 490,000 clones in the sample, roughly nine tenths were seen once. Sequencing used PBMCs or T cells enriched from blood (not recorded which). These TCRs come from a woman under 30 who had recovered from COVID-19.

The chain joins TRBV12-3 or TRBV12-4 to TRBJ2-3, with unresolved D. The CDR3 has 13 amino acids. V lost 1 base and J lost 1, with 3 bases in between. CDR3 nucleotides: TGTGCCAGCAGTTTAGAGCGCACAGATACGCAGTATTTT. Translation: CASSLERTDTQYF.

The gene calls are TRBV12-3 or TRBV12-4 and TRBJ1-4; no definite D call. This CDR3 has 12 amino acids. V lost 3 bases and J lost 16, with 15 bases in between. CDR3 protein: CASSFSNSVAFF. CDR3 DNA: TGTGCCAGCAGTTTTTCGAATTCCGTAGCGTTTTTT.

This chain links TRBV29-1 with TRBJ1-1; tentatively, D is TRBD1 (6 bases). V lost 4 bases and J 7 bases, leaving 13 bases between the germline ends. The CDR3 extends over 12 amino acids. The germline V gene has CDR1 SQVTM and CDR2 ANQGSEA. CDR3 bases: TGCAGCGTTGTTTCGGACAGCTATGAAGCTTTCTTT. Translation: CSVVSDSYEAFF. Drawing the rest from reference TRBV29-1 and TRBJ1-1, the complete variable domain is SAVISQKPSRDICQRGTSLTIQCQVDSQVTMMFWYRQQPGQSLTLIATANQGSEATYESGFVIDKFPISRPNLTFSTLTVSNMSPEDSSIYLCSVVSDSYEAFFGQGTRLTVV.

The V and J genes are TRBV30 and TRBJ1-1; the D gene is possibly TRBD1 (5 bases). CDR3 length equals 12 residues. Germline CDR1 GTSNPN, CDR2 SVGIG (reference sequence). Trimming shortened V by 2 bases and J by 11 bases, and 15 bases separated the two germline ends. The DNA for the CDR3 is TGTGCCTGGAGTAGGGACTCCTTAAAGGCTTTCTTT. Amino acids: CAWSRDSLKAFF. The full variable domain, with the rest looked up from reference TRBV30 and TRBJ1-1, is SQTIHQWPATLVQPVGSPLSLECTVEGTSNPNLYWYRQAAGRGLQLLFYSVGIGQISSEVPQNLSASRPQDRQFILSSKKLLLSDSGFYLCAWSRDSLKAFFGQGTRLTVV.

The chain employs TRBV27 and TRBJ2-6, with D tentatively TRBD1 (5 bases). The CDR3 has 16 residues. Germline CDR1 is MNHEY and CDR2 is SMNVEV (reference sequence). V lost 2 bases, J lost 1 base, and 9 bases lay in between. The CDR3 sequence is CASSLRGLSGANVLTF. CDR3 bases: TGTGCCAGCAGTTTAAGGGGCCTATCTGGGGCCAACGTCCTGACTTTC.

V and J are TRBV9 and TRBJ2-1, with TRBD2 identical over 9 bases. Germline values: CDR1 SGDLS, CDR2 YYNGEE. The V and J ends lost 5 bases and 0 bases, in that order; junction bases with no gene match: 9. The CDR3 extends over 17 amino acids. DNA for the CDR3: TGTGCCAGCAGTTATAGCGGGGGTGTCGTCTCCTACAATGAGCAGTTCTTC. This encodes CASSYSGGVVSYNEQFF.

The rearrangement uses TRBV6-5 and TRBJ2-7; D uncertain. V was shortened by 0 bases and J by 4 bases, with 10 bases between the two germline ends. Germline V lookup: CDR1 MNHEY, CDR2 SVGAGI. The CDR3 contains 14 residues. The CDR3 region is CASSYSAGKYEQYF. The CDR3 bases are TGTGCCAGCAGTTACTCGGCAGGAAAATACGAGCAGTACTTC.

V usage is TRBV28 and J usage is TRBJ2-7, with D perhaps TRBD2 (5 bases). Looked up from germline, CDR1 is MDHEN and CDR2 is SYDVKM. The V end was cut by 4 bases, the J end by 7 bases, with 8 bases between. This CDR3 is 11 amino acids long. As DNA, the CDR3 is TGTGCCAGCAGTTCGGACTGGGAGCAGTACTTC. It encodes CASSSDWEQYF.

The chain is built from TRBV2 and TRBJ1-2; D not resolved. Trimming removed 6 bases from V and 7 bases from J, with 12 bases in between. The length of the CDR3 is 12 residues. Germline V gene sequence: CDR1 SNHLY, CDR2 FYNNEI. CDR3 sequence (DNA): TGTGCCAGCAGCTACGACTCTGGTGGCTACACCTTC. The encoded protein is CASSYDSGGYTF.

Only one count was recorded for this clone. The chain recombines TRBV10-3 with TRBJ1-1; D is uncertain. Germline lookup yields CDR1 ENHRY and CDR2 SYGVKD. The V gene lost 2 bases and the J gene lost 0 bases, with 7 bases spanning the gap. The CDR3 is 14 amino acids. The CDR3 sequence: CAISETEVNTEAFF. As DNA, the CDR3 is TGTGCCATCAGTGAGACAGAAGTGAACACTGAAGCTTTCTTT.

In this sample, this clone turned up once. CDR3 nucleotide sequence: TGTGCCGGGGGGAAGTGGATAGCCCTCTCTGGGGCCAACGTCCTGACTTTC. This codes for CAGGKWIALSGANVLTF. The rearrangement joins TRBV2 to TRBJ2-6, with D perhaps TRBD2 (6 bases). The CDR3 contains 17 residues. Germline V gene sequence: CDR1 SNHLY, CDR2 FYNNEI. The germline V and J ends were trimmed by 11 bases and 0 bases, with 20 bases remaining between them.

This clone is a singleton in its sample. J is TRBJ2-1 and V is TRBV6-4, with TRBD2 matching 7 bases. Germline assignment: CDR1 MRHNA and CDR2 SNTAGT. The trim removed 3 bases at V and 1 base at J, leaving 6 bases unmatched. The CDR3 length is 16 residues. The CDR3 DNA reads TGTGCCAGCAGTGATTCACGGACTAGATCCTACAATGAGCAGTTCTTC. This sequence encodes CASSDSRTRSYNEQFF.

As for this clone: Other nucleotide sequences in the sample specify the same CDR3. This chain joins TRBV6-5 and TRBJ1-5, with D uncertain. V dropped 0 bases and J dropped 4 bases, with 10 bases sitting between them. The CDR3 runs 15 residues. Germline assignment: CDR1 MNHEY and CDR2 SVGAGI. CDR3 DNA: TGTGCCAGCAGTTACTCGGGCTCTTCGAATCAGCCCCAGCATTTT. Encoded protein: CASSYSGSSNQPQHF.